This TCR beta chain emerged from a study of breast tumors, draining lymph nodes, adjacent tissues. Whole-study findings and limits: Compared with lymph nodes, tumors were less diverse; compared with nontumor tissue, more.

TCRdb reprocessed the multiplex PCR reads with MiXCR, giving one entry per CDR3 protein. The sample carries over 20,000 distinct CDR3 sequences, approximately 61% recorded once. The V segment lost 2 bases and the J segment 2 bases; nucleotides outside the gene matches: 5. CDR3 length: 16 amino acids. Germline CDR1 reads GTSNPN; CDR2 reads SVGIG (reference sequence). This clonotype was seen ten or more times. Its target is not known. The rearrangement joins TRBV30 to TRBJ2-2; TRBD1 agrees at 10 bases. Sequencing was performed on tumor-adjacent breast tissue. The receptor was derived from a female donor with breast cancer. Some clones in this sample may be carry-over from other donors' samples. In nucleotides, the CDR3 is TGTGCCTGGAGTACGGGGACAGGGGCTAACACCGGGGAGCTGTTTTTT. Translating it yields CAWSTGTGANTGELFF.